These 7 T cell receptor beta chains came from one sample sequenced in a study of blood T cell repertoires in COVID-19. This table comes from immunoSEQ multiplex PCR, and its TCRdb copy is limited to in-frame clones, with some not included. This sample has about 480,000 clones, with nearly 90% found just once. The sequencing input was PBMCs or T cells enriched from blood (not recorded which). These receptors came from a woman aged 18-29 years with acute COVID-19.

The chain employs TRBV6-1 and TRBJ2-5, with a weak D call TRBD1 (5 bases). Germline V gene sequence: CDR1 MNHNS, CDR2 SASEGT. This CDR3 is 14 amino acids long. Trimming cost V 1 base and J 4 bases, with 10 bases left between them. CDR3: CASSEGQGRETQYF. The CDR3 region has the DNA TGTGCCAGCAGTGAAGGGCAGGGTCGAGAGACCCAGTACTTC.

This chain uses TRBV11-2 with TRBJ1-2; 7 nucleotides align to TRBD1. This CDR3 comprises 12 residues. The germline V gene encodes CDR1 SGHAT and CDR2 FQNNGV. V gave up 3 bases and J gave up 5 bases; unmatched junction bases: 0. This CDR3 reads CASSLGQYGYTF. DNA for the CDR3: TGTGCCAGCAGCTTGGGACAGTATGGCTACACCTTC.

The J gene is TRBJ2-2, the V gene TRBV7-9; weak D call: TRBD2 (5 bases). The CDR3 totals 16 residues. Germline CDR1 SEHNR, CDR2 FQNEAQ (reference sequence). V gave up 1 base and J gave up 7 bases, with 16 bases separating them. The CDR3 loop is CASSLGPSLSVGELFF. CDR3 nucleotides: TGTGCCAGCAGCTTAGGCCCTTCCCTTAGCGTCGGGGAGCTGTTTTTT.

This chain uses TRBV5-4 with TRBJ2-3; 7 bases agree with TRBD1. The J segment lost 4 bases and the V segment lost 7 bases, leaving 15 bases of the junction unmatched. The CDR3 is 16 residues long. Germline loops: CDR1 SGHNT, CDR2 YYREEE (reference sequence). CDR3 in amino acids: CASALTHRQGADTQYF. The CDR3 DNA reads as TGTGCCAGCGCCCTTACCCATAGACAGGGCGCAGATACGCAGTATTTT.

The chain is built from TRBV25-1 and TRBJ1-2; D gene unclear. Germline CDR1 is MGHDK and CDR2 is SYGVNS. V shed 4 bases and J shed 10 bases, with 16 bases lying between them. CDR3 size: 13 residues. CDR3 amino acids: CASSGRQPGVYTF. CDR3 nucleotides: TGTGCCAGCAGTGGTAGACAACCCGGGGTCTACACCTTC.

The CDR3 DNA is TGTGCCAGCAGCGAACCGGGACTCGTGGGGGAAAAACTGTTTTTT. This translates into CASSEPGLVGEKLFF. The rearrangement links TRBV7-2 to TRBJ1-4, with D tentatively TRBD1 (5 bases). The V gene lost 5 bases and the J gene lost 8 bases, with 18 bases spanning the gap. CDR1 and CDR2 (germline): SGHTA, FQGNSA. The CDR3 totals 15 residues.

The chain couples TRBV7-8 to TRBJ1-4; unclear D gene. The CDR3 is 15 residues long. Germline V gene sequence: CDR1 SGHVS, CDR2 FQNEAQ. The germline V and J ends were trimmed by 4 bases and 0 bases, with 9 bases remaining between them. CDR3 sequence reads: CASSWRAATNEKLFF. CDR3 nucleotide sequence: TGTGCCAGCAGCTGGAGGGCCGCAACTAATGAAAAACTGTTTTTT.